Each of the 28 T cell receptor beta chains below was sequenced from the same sample in a study of blood T cell repertoires in COVID-19. The repertoire was sequenced with immunoSEQ multiplex PCR; TCRdb's copy has only in-frame clones and lacks some. The sample shows approximately 350,000 clones, around 91% of them seen only once. Sequences were obtained from PBMCs or T cells enriched from blood (not recorded which). The source of these receptors is a man between 18 and 29 years old who had recovered from COVID-19.

CDR3 nucleotide sequence: TGTGCCAGCAGCAAAGCCCAGGTCTATAATTCACCCCTCCACTTT. Residues: CASSKAQVYNSPLHF. The rearrangement links TRBV21-1 to TRBJ1-6; the table's TRBD1 call for D was not verified on the DNA. TRBV21-1 is designated a pseudogene. The CDR3 consists of 15 residues.

The chain is built from TRBV18 and TRBJ2-7; 7 bases line up with TRBD1. The CDR3 runs 14 residues. The germline V gene encodes CDR1 KGHSH and CDR2 LQKENI. The V and J ends lost 0 bases and 5 bases, in that order; junction bases with no gene match: 4. CDR3 amino acids: CASSPPDRRDEQYF. For the CDR3, the DNA is TGTGCCAGCTCACCACCGGACAGGAGAGACGAGCAGTACTTC. Full variable domain (outside the CDR3, taken from reference TRBV18 and TRBJ2-7): NAGVMQNPRHLVRRRGQEARLRCSPMKGHSHVYWYRQLPEEGLKFMVYLQKENIIDESGMPKERFSAEFPKEGPSILRIQQVVRGDSAAYFCASSPPDRRDEQYFGPGTRLTVT.

The count of this clone is one. V and J are TRBV24-1 and TRBJ1-2, with D tentatively TRBD1 (5 bases). Trimming pared 7 bases from V and 8 bases from J, leaving 25 bases between. CDR1 is KGHDR and CDR2 is SFDVKD in the germline V gene. The CDR3 loop spans 16 amino acids. The DNA of the CDR3 is TGTGCCACCAGCACGGGTGGTCCAGGGCTAATGGGCGGCTACACCTTC. It yields the protein CATSTGGPGLMGGYTF.

The chain joins TRBV29-1 to TRBJ2-3; 9 bases fit TRBD2. This CDR3 comprises 12 residues. Germline CDR1 and CDR2: SQVTM and ANQGSEA. The V gene end was trimmed by 7 bases and the J gene end by 5 bases; junction bases not matched to a gene: 4. The CDR3 DNA follows: TGCAGCGAGACTAGCGGCCAAGATACGCAGTATTTT. Encoded protein: CSETSGQDTQYF.

The chain recombines TRBV27 with TRBJ1-4; no definite D call. The V gene lost 1 base and the J gene lost 3 bases, with 9 bases spanning the gap. Germline V CDR1 and CDR2: MNHEY, SMNVEV (reference sequence). The CDR3 contains 15 residues. CDR3 sequence (DNA): TGTGCCAGCAGTTTATTGCCGATAGCTAATGAAAAACTGTTTTTT. As protein: CASSLLPIANEKLFF.

CDR3 in amino acids: CASSLSSGDTQYF. The DNA of the CDR3 is TGTGCCAGCAGTCTTTCTAGCGGCGATACGCAGTATTTT. The chain joins TRBV28 to TRBJ2-3, with TRBD2 matching 7 bases. CDR3 length equals 13 residues. The V segment lost 5 bases and the J segment 6 bases; nucleotides outside the gene matches: 5. Germline V lookup: CDR1 MDHEN, CDR2 SYDVKM.

The CDR3 is CASSVDRVATNEKLFF. The CDR3 nucleotides are TGTGCCAGCAGCGTGGACAGGGTAGCAACTAATGAAAAACTGTTTTTT. The chain links TRBV9 to TRBJ1-4; 8 bases align to TRBD1. Germline values: CDR1 SGDLS, CDR2 YYNGEE. V shed 2 bases, J shed 0 bases, and the junction held 3 bases outside the gene matches. The CDR3 is 16 residues long. The full variable domain, rest sourced from reference TRBV9 and TRBJ1-4, is DSGVTQTPKHLITATGQRVTLRCSPRSGDLSVYWYQQSLDQGLQFLIQYYNGEERAKGNILERFSAQQFPDLHSELNLSSLELGDSALYFCASSVDRVATNEKLFFGSGTQLSVL.

The chain links TRBV5-1 to TRBJ2-5; TRBD1 matches at 9 bases. The CDR3 contains 14 residues. CDR1 SGHRS and CDR2 YFSETQ come from the germline V gene. The ends lost 2 bases at V and 4 bases at J; junction bases unmatched: 3. The CDR3 DNA sequence: TGCGCCAGCAGCTTACAGGGGGCGGTAGAGACCCAGTACTTC. Translating gives CASSLQGAVETQYF.

In this sample, this clone turned up once. This rearrangement joins TRBV4-1 to TRBJ1-1; 12 bases are a match to TRBD1. The CDR3 runs to 19 residues. V trimming: 1 base; J trimming: 3 bases; junction bases outside the gene matches: 12. Germline V gives CDR1 MGHRA, CDR2 YSYEKL. CDR3 nucleotide sequence: TGCGCCAGCAGCCAAGTCGAGCGGGGGACAGGGGGCAGTGACACTGAAGCTTTCTTT. Translated: CASSQVERGTGGSDTEAFF.

V and J are TRBV7-6 and TRBJ2-7, with 8 nucleotides matching TRBD1. V lost 5 bases, J lost 4 bases, and 7 bases stayed unmatched. Germline V gene lookup returns CDR1 SGHVS and CDR2 FNYEAQ. This CDR3 region has 14 residues. The CDR3 reads CASSRQGQQYEQYF. The DNA of the CDR3 is TGTGCCAGCAGCCGACAGGGGCAACAATACGAGCAGTACTTC. Looking up the rest from reference TRBV7-6 and TRBJ2-7 gives the full variable domain: GAGVSQSPRYKVTKRGQDVALRCDPISGHVSLYWYRQALGQGPEFLTYFNYEAQQDKSGLPNDRFSAERPEGSISTLTIQRTEQRDSAMYRCASSRQGQQYEQYFGPGTRLTVT.

The rearrangement uses TRBV15 and TRBJ1-5; D is uncertain. Germline values: CDR1 LNHNV, CDR2 YYDKDF (reference sequence). With 5 bases removed from V and 11 bases from J, the gap between germline ends came to 10 bases. This CDR3 is 11 amino acids long. This chain's CDR3 is CATSDSFTQHF. DNA for the CDR3: TGTGCCACCAGCGACTCCTTTACCCAGCATTTT.

The chain couples TRBV19 to TRBJ1-2, with 8 bases fitting TRBD1. Germline V gene data show CDR1 as LNHDA and CDR2 as SQIVND (reference sequence). This CDR3 is 17 amino acids long. Losses at the gene ends were 6 bases for V and 6 bases for J; bases not matched to a gene: 18. As DNA, the CDR3 is TGTGCCAGTAGGCCACCGGGACAGGTAGGGACCCGGGATGGCTACACCTTC. This codes for CASRPPGQVGTRDGYTF. Together with reference TRBV19 and TRBJ1-2, the CDR3 gives the full variable domain: DGGITQSPKYLFRKEGQNVTLSCEQNLNHDAMYWYRQDPGQGLRLIYYSQIVNDFQKGDIAEGYSVSREKKESFPLTVTSAQKNPTAFYLCASRPPGQVGTRDGYTFGSGTRLTVV.

This chain links TRBV4-1 with TRBJ1-4; D may be TRBD1 (5 bases). The V end lost 0 bases, the J end lost 10 bases, and 9 bases lay between the germline ends. Germline V lookup: CDR1 MGHRA, CDR2 YSYEKL. This CDR3 has 13 residues. CDR3 sequence reads: CASSQDWRGKLFF. CDR3 DNA sequence: TGCGCCAGCAGCCAAGATTGGAGGGGAAAACTGTTTTTT.

This clone occurred a few times. This chain joins TRBV10-1 and TRBJ1-5; TRBD1 is a possible D gene (5 bases). The ends were cut back, 2 bases at V and 7 bases at J, with 12 bases in the middle. The CDR3 totals 14 residues. Germline assignment: CDR1 WNHNN and CDR2 SYGVQD (reference sequence). CDR3 residues: CASSEIPGRQPQHF. The CDR3 nucleotides read TGCGCCAGCAGTGAGATACCAGGGCGCCAGCCCCAGCATTTT.

The gene calls are TRBV7-2 and TRBJ2-3; TRBD1 might be the D (5 bases). The CDR3 totals 14 residues. CDR1 SGHTA and CDR2 FQGNSA come from the germline V gene. V was clipped by 7 bases and J by 0 bases, with 11 bases between them. The CDR3 DNA reads TGTGCCAGCAAAACCGGACATAGCACAGATACGCAGTATTTT. Its translation is CASKTGHSTDTQYF.

The DNA of the CDR3 is TGCGCCAGCAGCTTGGCGGGACTTAACTACGAGCAGTACTTC. It encodes CASSLAGLNYEQYF. This rearrangement joins TRBV5-1 to TRBJ2-7; D perhaps matches TRBD2 (6 bases). V was trimmed by 0 bases and J by 3 bases, leaving 10 bases between them. The CDR3 extends over 14 amino acids. Germline V gene sequence: CDR1 SGHRS, CDR2 YFSETQ. The full variable domain, in which reference TRBV5-1 and TRBJ2-7 provide the parts outside the CDR3, is KAGVTQTPRYLIKTRGQQVTLSCSPISGHRSVSWYQQTPGQGLQFLFEYFSETQRNKGNFPGRFSGRQFSNSRSEMNVSTLELGDSALYLCASSLAGLNYEQYFGPGTRLTVT.

The chain carries TRBV7-9 and TRBJ2-4, with 11 bases matching TRBD2. Germline V CDR1 and CDR2: SEHNR, FQNEAQ (reference sequence). The CDR3 has 16 residues. Germline trimming cut 5 bases from V and 0 bases from J; bases unmatched to any gene: 3. The CDR3 sequence is CASSPTSGVAKNIQYF. CDR3 nucleotide sequence: TGTGCCAGCAGCCCGACTAGCGGGGTAGCCAAAAACATTCAGTACTTC.

CDR3 loop: CASSLRWTSGYEQYF. CDR3 coding DNA: TGTGCCAGCAGCCTTAGATGGACTAGCGGGTACGAGCAGTACTTC. V gene TRBV3-1 (or the pseudogene TRBV3-2) combines with J gene TRBJ2-7, with TRBD2 matching over 11 bases. The CDR3 has 15 amino acids. V lost 4 bases to trimming and J lost 4 bases; unmatched junction nucleotides: 6. Germline V gene sequence: CDR1 LGHDT, CDR2 YNNKEL (reference sequence).

The gene calls are TRBV24-1 and TRBJ1-5; tentative D call: TRBD1 (6 bases). The CDR3 runs to 13 residues. Deletions cut 4 bases from V and 7 bases from J, with 10 bases between. Germline CDR1 reads KGHDR; CDR2 reads SFDVKD. The CDR3 DNA follows: TGTGCCACCAGTGAAGGGACACCGCAGCCCCAGCATTTT. Encoded protein: CATSEGTPQPQHF.

The chain carries TRBV16 and TRBJ2-3, with D perhaps TRBD1 (6 bases). Germline V gene lookup returns CDR1 KGHSY and CDR2 FQNENV. The CDR3 is 17 amino acids. Deletions cut 4 bases from V and 0 bases from J, with 17 bases between. CDR3 nucleotides: TGTGCCAGCAGCCTAGGACAGAGCCTCCCTAGCACAGATACGCAGTATTTT. It encodes CASSLGQSLPSTDTQYF.

This clone was seen a handful of times. The chain uses TRBV9 and TRBJ2-7, with TRBD1 matching over 7 bases. The CDR3 is made up of 16 amino acids. CDR1 and CDR2 (germline): SGDLS, YYNGEE. J lost 0 bases, V lost 1 base, and 7 bases had no gene match. CDR3: CASSVPPGQTSYEQYF. The CDR3 DNA reads as TGTGCCAGCAGCGTACCTCCGGGACAGACCTCCTACGAGCAGTACTTC.

This chain links TRBV7-2 with TRBJ1-2, with 9 bases lining up with TRBD1. J gave up 6 bases and V 1 base, and 9 bases lay outside the gene matches. Germline V lookup: CDR1 SGHTA, CDR2 FQGNSA. The CDR3 runs to 16 residues. The CDR3 DNA reads TGTGCCAGCAGCTTAGTAGCGACAGGGGGTGGGCATGGCTACACCTTC. Its translation is CASSLVATGGGHGYTF.

This sequence joins TRBV20-1 and TRBJ2-7; 11 bases are a match to TRBD2. V shed 3 bases and J 0 bases; nucleotides not matched to a gene: 13. The CDR3 has 18 residues. Germline lookup yields CDR1 DFQATT and CDR2 SNEGSKA (reference sequence). The CDR3 sequence is CSASGHSTSGRTSYEQYF. CDR3 sequence (DNA): TGCAGTGCTAGTGGTCACTCTACTAGCGGGAGAACCTCCTACGAGCAGTACTTC.

The J gene is TRBJ2-1, the V gene TRBV7-2, with D tentatively TRBD2 (5 bases). This CDR3 spans 13 amino acids. The V end was cut by 5 bases, the J end by 7 bases, with 12 bases between. The germline V gene encodes CDR1 SGHTA and CDR2 FQGNSA. The CDR3 DNA follows: TGTGCCAGCAGCATTCTCCCGGGGAATGAGCAGTTCTTC. Its translation: CASSILPGNEQFF.

About this clone itself: Within the sample, other DNA sequences also encode this same CDR3. V gene TRBV9 combines with J gene TRBJ1-1; unclear D gene. Per germline, CDR1 SGDLS and CDR2 YYNGEE. Trimming shortened V by 0 bases and J by 0 bases, and 3 bases separated the two germline ends. There are 13 residues in the CDR3. The CDR3 bases are TGTGCCAGCAGCGTAGCCTTGAACACTGAAGCTTTCTTT. Translating it yields CASSVALNTEAFF.

The genes are TRBV2 and TRBJ2-1, with 7 bases aligning to TRBD2. CDR1 SNHLY and CDR2 FYNNEI come from the germline V gene. J lost 4 bases, V lost 6 bases, and 9 bases had no gene match. CDR3 length: 15 residues. In DNA form, the CDR3 reads TGTGCCAGCAGAATTGGGGGGGGAGCTTACAATGAGCAGTTCTTC. It yields the protein CASRIGGGAYNEQFF.

The chain links TRBV7-9 to TRBJ1-1; D remains ambiguous. Germline V CDR1 and CDR2: SEHNR, FQNEAQ (reference sequence). The V gene lost 6 bases and the J gene lost 10 bases, with 21 bases spanning the gap. The length of the CDR3 is 14 residues. The CDR3: CASSSHRVEEAAFF. CDR3 sequence (DNA): TGTGCCAGCAGTTCCCACCGGGTCGAGGAGGCAGCTTTCTTT.

The CDR3 is CASKGTGDRETQYF. The CDR3 DNA reads TGTGCCAGCAAAGGGACAGGGGATCGGGAGACCCAGTACTTC. V usage is TRBV21-1 and J usage is TRBJ2-5; the table calls TRBD1, which could not be checked here. TRBV21-1 is a pseudogene. This CDR3 is built from 14 residues.